This T cell receptor beta chain is drawn from a study of T cell changes during pregnancy in multiple sclerosis. The V gene end was trimmed by 4 bases and the J gene end by 2 bases; junction bases not matched to a gene: 6. CDR3 size: 14 residues. Germline V lookup: CDR1 SGDLS, CDR2 YYNGEE. Some clones are missing from TCRdb's copy, which holds only in-frame ones; the method was immunoSEQ multiplex PCR. Among 55,000 to 65,000 clones listed, about 94% were seen once. Here the sequenced sample was CD8+ T cells from peripheral blood mononuclear cells, taken in the third trimester of pregnancy. The receptor's source is a female donor with multiple sclerosis, enrolled in a pregnancy study. The chain employs TRBV9 and TRBJ2-7, with 7 nucleotides matching TRBD2. Written as DNA, the CDR3 is TGTGCCAGCAGCCTCAGCGGGGCAGCCTACGAGCAGTACTTC. Its protein is CASSLSGAAYEQYF.